The clone carrying this T cell receptor (beta chain) was observed a single time. This entry is derived from a study of cytomegalovirus exposure and HLA in healthy donors. J lost 4 bases, V lost 7 bases, and 8 bases had no gene match. The CDR3 extends over 14 amino acids. Germline CDR1 LNHDA, CDR2 SQIVND (reference sequence). TCRdb's copy holds only in-frame clones and misses some; the assay was immunoSEQ multiplex PCR. This table has around 230,000 clones, approximately 84% appearing once. This chain joins TRBV19 and TRBJ1-1; 8 bases agree with TRBD1. Sequencing used PBMCs. This TCR came from a woman under 40 in good health and CMV-seropositive. Written as DNA, the CDR3 is TGTGCCAGTATTAGACAGGGGCTTCGCACTGAAGCTTTCTTT. Translation: CASIRQGLRTEAFF.